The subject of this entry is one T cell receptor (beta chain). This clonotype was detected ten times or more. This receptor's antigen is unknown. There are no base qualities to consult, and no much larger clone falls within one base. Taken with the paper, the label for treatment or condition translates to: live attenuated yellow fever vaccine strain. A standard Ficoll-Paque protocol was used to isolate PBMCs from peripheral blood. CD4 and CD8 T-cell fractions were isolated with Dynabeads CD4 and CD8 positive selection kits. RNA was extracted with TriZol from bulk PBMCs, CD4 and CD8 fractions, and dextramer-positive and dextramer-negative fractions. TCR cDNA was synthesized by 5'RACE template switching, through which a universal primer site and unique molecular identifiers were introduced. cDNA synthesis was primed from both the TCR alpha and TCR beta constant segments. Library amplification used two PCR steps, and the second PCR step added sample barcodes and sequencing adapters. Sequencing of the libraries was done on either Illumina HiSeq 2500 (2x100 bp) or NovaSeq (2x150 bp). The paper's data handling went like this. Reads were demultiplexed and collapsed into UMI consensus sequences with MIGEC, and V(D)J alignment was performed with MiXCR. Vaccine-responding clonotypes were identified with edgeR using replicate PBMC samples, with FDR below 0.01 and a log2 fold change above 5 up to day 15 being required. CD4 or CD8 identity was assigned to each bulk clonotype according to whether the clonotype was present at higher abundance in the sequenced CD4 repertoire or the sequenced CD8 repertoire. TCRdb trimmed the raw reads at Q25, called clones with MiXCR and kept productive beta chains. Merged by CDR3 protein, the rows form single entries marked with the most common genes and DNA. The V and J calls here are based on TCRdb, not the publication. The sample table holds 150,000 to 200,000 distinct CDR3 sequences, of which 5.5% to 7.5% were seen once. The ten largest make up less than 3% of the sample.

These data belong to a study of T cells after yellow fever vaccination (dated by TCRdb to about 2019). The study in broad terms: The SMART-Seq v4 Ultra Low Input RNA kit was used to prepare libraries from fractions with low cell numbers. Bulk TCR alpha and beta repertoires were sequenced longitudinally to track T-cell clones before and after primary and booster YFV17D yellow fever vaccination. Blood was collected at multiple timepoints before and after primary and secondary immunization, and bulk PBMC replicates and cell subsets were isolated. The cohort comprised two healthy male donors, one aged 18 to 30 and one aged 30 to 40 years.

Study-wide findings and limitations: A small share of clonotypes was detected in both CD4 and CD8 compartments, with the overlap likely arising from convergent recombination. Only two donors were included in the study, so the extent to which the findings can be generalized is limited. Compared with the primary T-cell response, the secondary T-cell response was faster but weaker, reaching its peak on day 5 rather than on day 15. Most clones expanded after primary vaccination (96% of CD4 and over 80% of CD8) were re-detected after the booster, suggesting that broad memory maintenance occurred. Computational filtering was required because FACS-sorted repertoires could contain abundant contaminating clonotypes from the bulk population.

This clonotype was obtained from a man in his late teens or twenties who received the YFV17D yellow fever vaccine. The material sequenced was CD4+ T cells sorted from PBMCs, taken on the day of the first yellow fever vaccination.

CDR3 protein: CASTDLGAAYGYTF. At the DNA level, the sequence is TGTGCCAGCACCGACCTGGGGGCGGCCTATGGCTACACCTTC. Recombination connected TRBV2 to TRBJ1-2, and perhaps TRBD1 as D gene, on 6 matching bases. The CDR3 has 14 amino acids, counting the end cysteine and phenylalanine. CDR3 DNA is the only sequence kept; it has 42 bases, read in frame from the first base. As encoded in the germline V gene, CDR1 is SNHLY while CDR2 is FYNNEI. Trimming costs V 7 bases and J 4 bases, and their ends lie 16 bases apart. Outside the CDR3, residues come from the reference TRBV2 and TRBJ1-2 proteins, so the full variable domain is: EPEVTQTPSHQVTQMGQEVILRCVPISNHLYFYWYRQILGQKVEFLVSFYNNEISEKSEIFDDQFSVERPDGSNFTLKIRSTKLEDSAMYFCASTDLGAAYGYTFGSGTRLTVV.